Presented here are 7 T cell receptor beta chains from one specimen sequenced in a study of OX40 agonist ivuxolimab in advanced cancers. The library was prepared using the immunoSEQ multiplex PCR assay. In its TCRdb copy, this immuneACCESS table keeps in-frame sequences only and misses some clones. Where compared with another copy, unresolved V genes explain less than half of these, and the others have no known cause. For this sample there are approximately 74,000 clones; 65% to 90% appear just once. Clones ranked in the top ten supply around 0.5% of the sample. The sequencing here drew on CD4+ or CD8+ T cells sorted from blood, taken in a trial of the OX40 agonist ivuxolimab. The receptor set was obtained from an adult with an advanced solid tumor such as melanoma, head and neck, liver or kidney cancer.

This clone was picked up a small number of times. The gene calls are TRBV6-6 and TRBJ2-3, with 8 bases matching TRBD2. The CDR3 spans 15 residues. Germline V gives CDR1 MNHNY, CDR2 SVGAGI (reference sequence). The ends lost 8 bases at V and 0 bases at J; junction bases unmatched: 7. CDR3 amino acids: CASGKAGESTDTQYF. The CDR3, as DNA: TGTGCCAGCGGGAAAGCGGGGGAGAGCACAGATACGCAGTATTTT.

The V call is TRBV6-5, the J call TRBJ2-7; perhaps TRBD1 as D (6 bases). The CDR3 loop spans 14 amino acids. Trimming cost V 6 bases and J 5 bases, with 17 bases left between them. Germline CDR1 is MNHEY and CDR2 is SVGAGI. The CDR3 DNA sequence: TGTGCCAGCAGCCGTAGCTTACAGGGCCACGAGCAGTACTTC. Amino acid sequence: CASSRSLQGHEQYF.

The chain combines TRBV30 with TRBJ1-2; 12 nucleotides align to TRBD1. There are 16 residues in the CDR3. CDR1 and CDR2 (germline): GTSNPN, SVGIG (reference sequence). Trimming removed 3 bases from V and 7 bases from J; junction bases left unmatched: 12. The CDR3 spells CAWRRPGTGGFGGYTF. The CDR3 DNA reads TGTGCCTGGAGGCGACCCGGGACAGGGGGCTTTGGTGGCTACACCTTC.

With regard to this clone: The sample carries other DNA sequences with the same CDR3. The chain carries TRBV6-6 and TRBJ2-3; possibly TRBD2 for D (6 bases). Germline V gives CDR1 MNHNY, CDR2 SVGAGI (reference sequence). V was cut by 4 bases and J by 1 base, with 12 bases left in between. CDR3 length: 15 amino acids. Here the CDR3 DNA reads TGTGCCAGCAGTTCCTCCGGGACTGGCACAGATACGCAGTATTTT. Amino acid sequence: CASSSSGTGTDTQYF.

This chain connects TRBV11-2 to TRBJ2-3; 10 nucleotides align to TRBD2. Unmatched junction bases numbered 7, after V lost 6 bases and J lost 4 bases. The CDR3 runs to 15 residues. Germline V gives CDR1 SGHAT, CDR2 FQNNGV. CDR3 protein: CASRRAGGRPDTQYF. The CDR3 region has the DNA TGTGCCAGCAGACGAGCGGGAGGGCGACCAGATACGCAGTATTTT. The variable domain in full, with the rest retrieved from reference TRBV11-2 and TRBJ2-3, is EAGVAQSPRYKIIEKRQSVAFWCNPISGHATLYWYQQILGQGPKLLIQFQNNGVVDDSQLPKDRFSAERLKGVDSTLKIQPAKLEDSAVYLCASRRAGGRPDTQYFGPGTRLTVL.

The chain couples TRBV7-6 to TRBJ2-5; D not certain. The length of the CDR3 is 13 residues. V lost 2 bases and J lost 5, with 9 bases in between. The germline V gene encodes CDR1 SGHVS and CDR2 FNYEAQ. CDR3 in DNA: TGTGCCAGCAGCTTACAGCTTAGTGAGACCCAGTACTTC. Protein sequence: CASSLQLSETQYF.

The chain combines TRBV5-4 with TRBJ1-1, with D possibly matching TRBD1 (5 bases). CDR3 length: 13 amino acids. Between the trimmed V and J ends, which lost 5 bases and 1 base, there was a span of 9 bases. Germline V gene lookup returns CDR1 SGHNT and CDR2 YYREEE (reference sequence). CDR3 sequence: CASRHDRNTEAFF. The CDR3 DNA reads as TGTGCCAGCAGGCACGACAGGAACACTGAAGCTTTCTTT.